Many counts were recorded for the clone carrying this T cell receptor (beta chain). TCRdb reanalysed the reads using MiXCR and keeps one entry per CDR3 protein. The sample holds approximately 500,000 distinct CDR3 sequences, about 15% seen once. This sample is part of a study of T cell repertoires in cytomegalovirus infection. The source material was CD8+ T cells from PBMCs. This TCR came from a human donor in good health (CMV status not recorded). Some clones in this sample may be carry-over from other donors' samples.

The CDR3 reads CAIMGTTGVNTEAFF. The DNA for the CDR3 is TGTGCCATCATGGGCACCACAGGGGTCAACACTGAAGCTTTCTTT. J is TRBJ1-1 and V is TRBV10-3; TRBD1 aligns across 7 bases. The CDR3 sequence is 15 residues long. V gave up 7 bases and J gave up 2 bases; unmatched junction bases: 10. Germline lookup yields CDR1 ENHRY and CDR2 SYGVKD.